The clone carrying this TCR beta chain appeared many times. The assay was immunoSEQ multiplex PCR, and TCRdb's table has in-frame clones only and misses some. Among 150,000 to 160,000 clones listed, approximately 91% were seen once. V trimming: 0 bases; J trimming: 4 bases; junction bases outside the gene matches: 0. CDR1 is MRHNA, CDR2 SNTAGT, per germline. The length of the CDR3 is 16 residues. This record belongs to a study of T cell responses to AZD1222 COVID-19 vaccine. Sequenced material: peripheral blood, taken 28 days after the second AZD1222 dose. The rearrangement uses TRBV6-4 and TRBJ2-3; 14 bases match TRBD2. The TCR was taken from an adult who received the AZD1222 COVID-19 vaccine. The CDR3: CASSDSTSGGADTQYF. In nucleotides, the CDR3 is TGTGCCAGCAGTGACTCGACTAGCGGGGGGGCAGATACGCAGTATTTT.